This T cell receptor beta chain was recovered during a study of blood T cell repertoires in COVID-19. In the study overall: Samples representing acute and convalescent COVID-19 were sourced from the United States, Italy and Spain.

The V and J ends lost 1 base and 4 bases, in that order; junction bases with no gene match: 3. The germline CDR1 and CDR2 sequences are LGHDT and YNNKEL (reference sequence). There are 15 residues in the CDR3. Generated by immunoSEQ multiplex PCR, the TCRdb table keeps only in-frame clones and is missing some. The data hold approximately 100,000 clones, with roughly 85% observed a single time. The source is an elderly man with acute or convalescent COVID-19. Sequenced material: peripheral blood. This chain joins TRBV3-1 (or the pseudogene TRBV3-2) and TRBJ1-5; 8 nucleotides line up with TRBD1. The CDR3 spells CASSQAQGGNQPQHF. The CDR3 DNA reads as TGTGCCAGCAGCCAAGCACAGGGGGGAAATCAGCCCCAGCATTTT.